This TCR beta chain was profiled in a study of Graves' ophthalmopathy and Graves' hyperthyroidism. Ophthalmopathy-affected donors exhibited moderate-to-severe activity, CAS ≥3, NOSPECS ≥4, and duration under 3 months. The source of the PBMCs was over 8.5 ml of fresh peripheral blood. Overall study results and limits: Most clonotypes expanded in thyroid above 0.001 frequency were present in blood too.

This clonotype was observed many times. Its cognate antigen is unknown. For repertoire sequencing, the TCR beta CDR3 regions were amplified from RNA transcripts. The workflow started with a first-round RT-PCR run with HTBI primers and then moved on to a second-round multiplex PCR. A single record per CDR3 protein comes from TCRdb applying MiXCR to the multiplex PCR reads. The data hold fewer than 400,000 distinct CDR3 sequences, with about 17% observed a single time. V was cut by 6 bases and J by 1 base, with 22 bases left in between. Per the germline V gene, CDR1 is MDHEN and CDR2 is SYDVKM. This CDR3 spans 17 amino acids.

This TCR came from a young woman with Graves' ophthalmopathy. Sequencing was performed on peripheral blood. The rearrangement links TRBV28 to TRBJ2-7; weak D call: TRBD2 (5 bases). CDR3 region: CASRPLRQTTISYEQYF. The CDR3 nucleotides read TGTGCCAGCAGACCTTTACGCCAAACGACTATTTCCTACGAGCAGTACTTC.